One and the same sample provided the 9 T cell receptor beta chains below, sequenced in a study of T cells after yellow fever vaccination. Via MiXCR, TCRdb re-called the 5' RACE reads, giving one row per CDR3 protein. The sample lists 620,000 or so distinct CDR3 sequences, roughly a sixth seen once, with roughly 17% in the top ten. The sample was PBMCs, taken less than 6 days after the first yellow fever vaccination. The origin of the receptors is a young man who received the YFV17D yellow fever vaccine.

This clonotype turned up a few times. The V and J genes are TRBV20-1 and TRBJ2-7; 11 bases fit TRBD2. The CDR3 is made up of 12 amino acids. V gave up 5 bases and J gave up 3 bases; unmatched junction bases: 0. Germline CDR1 is DFQATT and CDR2 is SNEGSKA (reference sequence). As DNA, the CDR3 is TGCAGTGCTGGGACTAGCGGCTACGAGCAGTACTTC. Amino acids: CSAGTSGYEQYF.

V is TRBV6-1 and J is TRBJ2-2; D uncertain. CDR1 is MNHNS and CDR2 is SASEGT in the germline V gene. V gave up 6 bases and J gave up 4 bases, with 9 bases separating them. This CDR3 has 13 amino acids. The CDR3 is CASRPPGTGELFF. CDR3 sequence (DNA): TGTGCCAGCAGACCCCCGGGCACCGGGGAGCTGTTTTTT.

This clonotype was seen only a few times. The junction differs from germline at one of its ends, possibly a read error. The chain has TRBV7-9 and TRBJ2-7; TRBD2 aligns across 7 bases. Germline V lookup: CDR1 SEHNR, CDR2 FQNEAQ (reference sequence). This CDR3 comprises 14 residues. The CDR3 region has the DNA TGTGCCAGCCGCTTTGGGGGGGAAACCTACGAGCAGTACTTC. Translated, it gives CASRFGGETYEQYF.

This clonotype showed up just a few times. CDR3: CASSPATPWNSPLHF. The DNA of the CDR3 is TGTGCCAGCAGCCCCGCCACCCCATGGAATTCACCCCTCCACTTT. V gene TRBV11-2 combines with J gene TRBJ1-6; D remains unclear. Trimming cost V 5 bases and J 7 bases, with 15 bases left between them. This CDR3 region has 15 residues. The germline gives CDR1 SGHAT, CDR2 FQNNGV. Using reference TRBV11-2 and TRBJ1-6 for the parts outside the CDR3, the full variable domain is EAGVAQSPRYKIIEKRQSVAFWCNPISGHATLYWYQQILGQGPKLLIQFQNNGVVDDSQLPKDRFSAERLKGVDSTLKIQPAKLEDSAVYLCASSPATPWNSPLHFGNGTRLTVT.

This clonotype was detected only a few times. The rearrangement joins TRBV12-3 or TRBV12-4 to TRBJ2-2, with D perhaps matching TRBD2 (6 bases). This CDR3 contains 15 residues. Deletions cut 5 bases from V and 4 bases from J, with 14 bases between. CDR3 sequence: CASSPSSELTGELFF. DNA for the CDR3: TGTGCCAGCAGTCCGTCTAGCGAACTCACCGGGGAGCTGTTTTTT.

This clonotype appeared a few times. The chain carries TRBV19 and TRBJ1-4, with 7 bases that match TRBD1. The ends lost 6 bases at V and 7 bases at J; junction bases unmatched: 5. This CDR3 has 13 amino acids. Germline CDR1 reads LNHDA; CDR2 reads SQIVND (reference sequence). CDR3 region: CASRVGTVEKLFF. CDR3 bases: TGTGCCAGTAGGGTCGGGACAGTTGAAAAACTGTTTTTT.

The V and J genes are TRBV28 and TRBJ2-1; D gene ambiguous. V was pared by 10 bases and J by 0 bases, with 7 bases between. The V gene's germline CDR1 is MDHEN and CDR2 SYDVKM. The CDR3 is made up of 12 amino acids. CDR3 nucleotides: TGTGCCACTGCCCACTCCTACAATGAGCAGTTCTTC. Translated: CATAHSYNEQFF.

The rearrangement uses TRBV7-9 and TRBJ1-5; a weak D match, TRBD1 (6 bases). V was pared by 4 bases and J by 3 bases, with 10 bases between. Germline CDR1 and CDR2: SEHNR and FQNEAQ (reference sequence). This CDR3 has 14 amino acids. Here the CDR3 DNA reads TGTGCCAGCAGCTCGCCGGGGGCCAATCAGCCCCAGCATTTT. Protein product: CASSSPGANQPQHF. Full variable domain (outside the CDR3, taken from reference TRBV7-9 and TRBJ1-5): DTGVSQNPRHKITKRGQNVTFRCDPISEHNRLYWYRQTLGQGPEFLTYFQNEAQLEKSRLLSDRFSAERPKGSFSTLEIQRTEQGDSAMYLCASSSPGANQPQHFGDGTRLSIL.

The chain links TRBV27 to TRBJ2-1, with 10 bases that match TRBD2. Germline V gene data show CDR1 as MNHEY and CDR2 as SMNVEV (reference sequence). The V and J ends lost 5 bases and 4 bases, in that order; junction bases with no gene match: 5. This CDR3 region has 15 residues. CDR3 in DNA: TGTGCCAGCAGTAGGCCTAGCGGGGGTTACAATGAGCAGTTCTTC. It specifies CASSRPSGGYNEQFF.